This T cell receptor (beta chain) is drawn from a study of beta chain features in type 1 diabetes. What was sequenced were expressed TCRB transcripts, since all of the isolated RNA had been reverse transcribed. Sequenced by immunoSEQ multiplex PCR; TCRdb stores in-frame clones only, minus some. The repertoire holds 60,000 or so clones, with approximately 59% as singletons. This clone was detected only a few times. Germline CDR1 is MNHNS and CDR2 is SASEGT. The CDR3 sequence is 14 residues long. The J segment lost 2 bases and the V segment lost 7 bases, leaving 6 bases of the junction unmatched. One heparinised draw of blood, averaging about 116 mL, came from each donor.

This TCR came from a young woman in good health. V usage is TRBV6-1 and J usage is TRBJ2-5; TRBD1 matches at 8 bases. Sequenced material: Tregs from blood. CDR3 loop: CASKTGQGQETQYF. CDR3 sequence (DNA): TGTGCCAGCAAAACAGGACAGGGACAAGAGACCCAGTACTTC.